The T cell receptor (beta chain) described here comes from a study of T cell repertoires in cytomegalovirus infection (dated by TCRdb to between 2018 and 2021). Regarding the study in general: Donor HLA type was relevant to the analysis, as public TCR beta signatures indicated carriage of CMV infection together with the matching HLA type. Study-level results and caveats: In both this cohort and an independent roughly 350-donor cohort, the cumulative frequency of public TCR beta family members distinguished carriers of CMV infection plus the relevant HLA type. The ex vivo response was dominated by HLA-C-restricted CMV-specific TCR beta clonotypes, which also provided the single most frequent clonotype in two of eight donors.

CDR1 and CDR2, per the germline V gene, are SQVTM and ANQGSEA. The CDR3, cysteine through phenylalanine, is 14 amino acids long. The CDR3 DNA has 42 bases and is translated from base 1. V is shortened by 7 bases, J by 1 base, and the region joining them spans 14 bases. The sequencer listed for this sample is Illumina HiSeq 1500. TCRdb itself trimmed the public reads at Q25 with fastp, ran MiXCR and retained productive beta chains. Merged by CDR3 protein, the rows form single entries marked with the most common genes and DNA. This sample holds about 740,000 distinct CDR3 sequences; 35% to 45% were observed only once. The top ten hold 2.5% to 3.5% of the sample. As for this clonotype: Its antigen remains undetermined. Per-nucleotide qualities are absent, and no much larger clonotype sits a single base away.

Sequencing input: PBMCs. The chain uses TRBV29-1 and TRBJ1-5; there is no confident call for the D gene. The TCR was taken from a human donor in good health (CMV status not recorded). Some clones in this sample may be carry-over from other donors' samples. The DNA sequence reads TGCAGCGCCCGCCGGGCGGGAAGCAATCAGCCCCAGCATTTT. Its protein is CSARRAGSNQPQHF.